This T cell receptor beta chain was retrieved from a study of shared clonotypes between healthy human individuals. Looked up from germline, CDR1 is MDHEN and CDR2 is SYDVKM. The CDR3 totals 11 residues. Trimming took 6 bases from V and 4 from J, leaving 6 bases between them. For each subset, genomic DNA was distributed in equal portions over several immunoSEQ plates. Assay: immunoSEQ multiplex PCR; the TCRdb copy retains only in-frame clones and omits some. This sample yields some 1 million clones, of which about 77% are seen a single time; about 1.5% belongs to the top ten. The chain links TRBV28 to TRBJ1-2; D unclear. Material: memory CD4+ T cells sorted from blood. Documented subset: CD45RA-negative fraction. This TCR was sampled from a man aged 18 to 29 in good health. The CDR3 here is CASSSSYGYTF. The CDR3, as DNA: TGTGCCAGCAGCTCTTCCTATGGCTACACCTTC.